The 2 T cell receptor beta chains in this list originate from one sample, sequenced in a study of cytomegalovirus exposure and HLA in healthy donors. Vbeta (60) and Jbeta (13) primers were used in the PCR. The repertoire was sequenced with immunoSEQ multiplex PCR; TCRdb's copy has only in-frame clones and lacks some. The sample comprises roughly 120,000 clones, over 60% of which are singletons, and about 3.2% rests with the top ten. Material for sequencing was PBMCs. These receptors all stem from an older woman in good health and CMV-seropositive.

This chain links TRBV5-8 with TRBJ2-7, with TRBD1 matching 11 bases. V dropped 7 bases and J dropped 7; count of bases not matched to a gene: 10. CDR3 size: 14 residues. Germline CDR1 reads SGHTS; CDR2 reads YDEGEE. The CDR3 DNA reads as TGTGCCAGCGCTTCCGGACAGGGGGCTCGAGAGCAGTACTTC. Translating gives CASASGQGAREQYF.

V is TRBV16 and J is TRBJ2-1; maybe TRBD2 (6 bases). Trimming removed 0 bases at V and 10 bases at J, with 10 bases between. Germline CDR1 and CDR2: KGHSY and FQNENV. CDR3 size: 13 residues. CDR3 protein: CASSQSSGEEQFF. CDR3 coding DNA: TGTGCCAGCAGCCAATCGTCGGGGGAGGAGCAGTTCTTC.